This T cell receptor beta chain was captured by sequencing in a study of blood T cell repertoires in COVID-19. Across the whole study: Samples representing acute and convalescent COVID-19 were sourced from the United States, Italy and Spain. PBMCs, B-cell-depleted T cells, or T cells provided the cDNA or gDNA that made up the material.

This clone came up a few times. CDR3 length: 14 amino acids. With 4 bases clipped from V and 14 bases from J, the junction kept 10 bases outside the gene matches. Germline CDR1 and CDR2: SGHTA and FQGNSA. Original analysis: Using reference gene primer amplification, nucleated cell counts were estimated. Sequencing used immunoSEQ multiplex PCR; TCRdb keeps in-frame clones, though not all of them. That table is the source of V, J and clone size, and D and trimming were worked out from the DNA. The sample includes a few hundred thousand clones, roughly 80% of them seen just once. Sequenced input: peripheral blood. V and J are TRBV7-2 and TRBJ2-1, with TRBD2 matching 11 bases. This sequence originates from a woman older than 75 with acute or convalescent COVID-19. CDR3: CASSSPTSGDGKFF. In DNA, the CDR3 is TGTGCCAGCAGCTCCCCGACTAGCGGGGACGGTAAGTTCTTC. Combining the CDR3 with reference TRBV7-2 and TRBJ2-1 gives the whole variable domain GAGVSQSPSNKVTEKGKDVELRCDPISGHTALYWYRQSLGQGLEFLIYFQGNSAPDKSGLPSDRFSAERTGGSVSTLTIQRTQQEDSAVYLCASSSPTSGDGKFFGPGTRLTVL.